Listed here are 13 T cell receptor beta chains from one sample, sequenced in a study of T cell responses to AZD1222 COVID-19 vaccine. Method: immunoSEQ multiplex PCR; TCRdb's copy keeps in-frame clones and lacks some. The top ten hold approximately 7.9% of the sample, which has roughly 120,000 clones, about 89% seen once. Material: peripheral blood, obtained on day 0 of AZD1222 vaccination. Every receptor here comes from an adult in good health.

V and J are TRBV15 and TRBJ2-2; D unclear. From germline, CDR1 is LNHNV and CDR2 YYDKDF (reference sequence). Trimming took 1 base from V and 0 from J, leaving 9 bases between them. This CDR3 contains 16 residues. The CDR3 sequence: CATSRGILANTGELFF. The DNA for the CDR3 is TGTGCCACCAGCAGAGGGATCCTCGCGAACACCGGGGAGCTGTTTTTT.

For the CDR3, the DNA is TGTGCCAGCAGCCAAGGGTTGAATTCACCCCTCCACTTT. Its protein product is CASSQGLNSPLHF. The chain joins TRBV16 to TRBJ1-6, with D uncertain. The CDR3 spans 13 residues. V shed 2 bases and J shed 7 bases, with 6 bases lying between them. Germline CDR1 and CDR2: KGHSY and FQNENV.

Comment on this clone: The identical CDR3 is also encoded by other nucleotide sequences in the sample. The CDR3 sequence: CASSLRSNTEAFF. In DNA form, the CDR3 reads TGTGCCAGCAGTTTACGTTCTAACACTGAAGCTTTCTTT. The chain combines TRBV12-3 or TRBV12-4 with TRBJ1-1; D remains unclear. V was trimmed by 2 bases and J by 2 bases, leaving 6 bases between them. The CDR3 extends over 13 amino acids.

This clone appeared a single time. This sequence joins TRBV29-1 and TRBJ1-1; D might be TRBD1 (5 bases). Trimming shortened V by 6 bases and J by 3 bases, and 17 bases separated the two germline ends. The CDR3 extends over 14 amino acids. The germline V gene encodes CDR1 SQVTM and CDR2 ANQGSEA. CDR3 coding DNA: TGCAGCGTAGAACTCCTAAGAGGGGACACTGAAGCTTTCTTT. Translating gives CSVELLRGDTEAFF.

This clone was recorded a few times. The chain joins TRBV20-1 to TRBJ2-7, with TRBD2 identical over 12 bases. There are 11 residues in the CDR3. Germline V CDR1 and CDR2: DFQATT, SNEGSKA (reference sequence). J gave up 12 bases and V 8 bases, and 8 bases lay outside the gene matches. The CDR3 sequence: CSLGTSGQRYF. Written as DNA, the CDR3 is TGCAGTCTCGGGACTAGCGGGCAGAGGTACTTC.

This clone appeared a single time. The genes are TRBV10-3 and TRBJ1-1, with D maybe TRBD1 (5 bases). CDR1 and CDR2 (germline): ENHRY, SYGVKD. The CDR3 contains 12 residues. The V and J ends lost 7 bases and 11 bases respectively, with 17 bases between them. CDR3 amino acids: CAITPDRGVAFF. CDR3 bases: TGTGCCATCACTCCAGACCGGGGGGTTGCTTTCTTT.

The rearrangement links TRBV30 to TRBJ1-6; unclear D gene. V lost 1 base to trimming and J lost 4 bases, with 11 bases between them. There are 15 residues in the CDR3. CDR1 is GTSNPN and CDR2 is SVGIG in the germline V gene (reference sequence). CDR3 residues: CAWSGPAGYNSPLHF. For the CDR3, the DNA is TGTGCCTGGAGTGGGCCGGCAGGATATAATTCACCCCTCCACTTT.

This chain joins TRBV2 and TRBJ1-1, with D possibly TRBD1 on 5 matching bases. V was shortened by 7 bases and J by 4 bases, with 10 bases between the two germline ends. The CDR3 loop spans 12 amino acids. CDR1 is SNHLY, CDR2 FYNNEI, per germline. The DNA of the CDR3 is TGTGCCAGCAATTTGGGGGGCACTGAAGCTTTCTTT. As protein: CASNLGGTEAFF.

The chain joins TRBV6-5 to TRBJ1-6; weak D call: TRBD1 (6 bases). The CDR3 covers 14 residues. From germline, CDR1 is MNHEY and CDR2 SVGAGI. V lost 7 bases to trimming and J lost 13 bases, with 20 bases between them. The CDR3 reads CASTPGARVSPLHF. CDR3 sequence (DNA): TGTGCCAGCACCCCAGGGGCCCGTGTGTCGCCCCTCCACTTT.

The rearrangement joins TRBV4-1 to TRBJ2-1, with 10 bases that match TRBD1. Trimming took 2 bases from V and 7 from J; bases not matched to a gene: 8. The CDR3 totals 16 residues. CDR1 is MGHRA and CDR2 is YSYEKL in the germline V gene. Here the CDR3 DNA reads TGCGCCAGCAGCCAAATGGGAAAGGACAGGGGGAATGAGCAGTTCTTC. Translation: CASSQMGKDRGNEQFF.

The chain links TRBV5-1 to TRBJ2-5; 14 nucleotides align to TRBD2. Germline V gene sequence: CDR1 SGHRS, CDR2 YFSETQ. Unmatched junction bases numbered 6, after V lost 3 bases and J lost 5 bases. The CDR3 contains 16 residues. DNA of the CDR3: TGCGCCAGCAGCTATGGACTAGCGGGGGGCCGGGAGACCCAGTACTTC. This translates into CASSYGLAGGRETQYF.

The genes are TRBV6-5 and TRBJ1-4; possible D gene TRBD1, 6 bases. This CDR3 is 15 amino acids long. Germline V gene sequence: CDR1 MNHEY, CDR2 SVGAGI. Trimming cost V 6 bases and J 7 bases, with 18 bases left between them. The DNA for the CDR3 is TGTGCCAGCAGGACAGAGGGGGGCGGGAGTGAAAAACTGTTTTTT. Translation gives CASRTEGGGSEKLFF.

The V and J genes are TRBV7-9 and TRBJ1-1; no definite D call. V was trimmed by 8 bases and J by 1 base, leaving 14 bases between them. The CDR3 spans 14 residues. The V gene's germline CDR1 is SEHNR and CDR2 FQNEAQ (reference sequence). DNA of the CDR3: TGTGCCAGCGCCGCGAGGGCAGCGAACACTGAAGCTTTCTTT. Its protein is CASAARAANTEAFF. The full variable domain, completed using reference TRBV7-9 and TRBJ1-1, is DTGVSQNPRHKITKRGQNVTFRCDPISEHNRLYWYRQTLGQGPEFLTYFQNEAQLEKSRLLSDRFSAERPKGSFSTLEIQRTEQGDSAMYLCASAARAANTEAFFGQGTRLTVV.